This T cell receptor (beta chain) is from a study of blood T cells in healthy people across ages. About the study: Template switching captured about one barcoded beta molecule per two T cells.

The study's findings and limits: A roughly linear fall in TCR beta diversity per million T cells was seen with increasing age.

This clonotype was counted only a few times. The antigen remains unidentified. From germline, CDR1 is SGHRS and CDR2 YFSETQ. Trimming removed 0 bases at V and 3 bases at J, with 11 bases between. The CDR3 contains 15 residues. The authors ran a second PCR of about 7 to 11 cycles using a sample-barcoded 5' primer and a J-beta primer mix. Each of the cDNA molecules was tagged by a template-switch adaptor with 12 random nucleotides. TCRdb fed the 5' RACE reads into MiXCR, producing one record per CDR3 protein. Of about 1 million distinct CDR3 sequences in the sample, less than 50% were seen once. Isolating PBMCs gave at least 6 million of these cells per sample.

The V and J genes are TRBV5-1 and TRBJ2-3; D tentatively fits TRBD1 or TRBD2 (5 bases each). Sequencing was performed on blood. The TCR was taken from a woman in her sixties in good health. The CDR3 loop is CASSLETGRTDTQYF. The CDR3 DNA reads TGCGCCAGCAGCTTGGAAACGGGACGGACAGATACGCAGTATTTT.